These 28 T cell receptor beta chains share one sample of origin, sequenced in a study of blood T cell repertoires in COVID-19. Clones were sequenced by immunoSEQ multiplex PCR, and TCRdb holds only the in-frame ones, with some missing. The sample yields 150,000 to 200,000 clones, 85% to 90% seen once. The sample taken for sequencing was peripheral blood. These receptor sequences come from a man aged 40-49 years with active or convalescent COVID-19.

V and J are TRBV7-9 and TRBJ2-7; 7 positions match TRBD1. V was clipped by 5 bases and J by 7 bases; unmatched bases: 11. This CDR3 contains 14 residues. CDR1 is SEHNR and CDR2 is FQNEAQ in the germline V gene (reference sequence). The CDR3 sequence is CASSTISDRREQYF. CDR3 DNA: TGTGCCAGCAGCACAATTTCGGACAGGCGAGAGCAGTACTTC.

The chain combines TRBV6-5 with TRBJ2-4; D might be TRBD1 (5 bases). Trimming cost V 8 bases and J 6 bases, with 14 bases left between them. This CDR3 comprises 13 residues. CDR1 and CDR2 from the germline V gene are MNHEY and SVGAGI. CDR3 DNA sequence: TGTGCCAGCGCGGAAGGGGTCCGAAACATTCAGTACTTC. This codes for CASAEGVRNIQYF.

The chain recombines TRBV27 with TRBJ1-5; 7 bases map to TRBD1. Germline V gene lookup returns CDR1 MNHEY and CDR2 SMNVEV (reference sequence). CDR3 length equals 15 residues. The trim removed 6 bases at V and 0 bases at J, leaving 5 bases unmatched. The DNA for the CDR3 is TGTGCCAGCAGCAGACAGGGATATAGCAATCAGCCCCAGCATTTT. Translating it yields CASSRQGYSNQPQHF.

The rearrangement joins TRBV4-2 to TRBJ2-3; 11 positions match TRBD2. V trimming: 0 bases; J trimming: 2 bases; junction bases outside the gene matches: 7. Germline V gene data show CDR1 as LGHNA and CDR2 as YNFKEQ. The CDR3 contains 18 residues. CDR3 protein: CASSQDGALAGATDTQYF. The CDR3 nucleotides are TGTGCCAGCAGCCAAGATGGGGCACTAGCGGGGGCCACAGATACGCAGTATTTT.

The chain carries TRBV5-1 and TRBJ1-2, with 8 positions matching TRBD1. The V and J ends lost 2 bases and 3 bases, in that order; junction bases with no gene match: 6. The CDR3 is 15 amino acids. Germline lookup yields CDR1 SGHRS and CDR2 YFSETQ. In DNA form, the CDR3 reads TGCGCCAGCAGCTTTATAGGACAGGGTGACTATGGCTACACCTTC. This translates into CASSFIGQGDYGYTF. The whole variable domain, filled in from reference TRBV5-1 and TRBJ1-2, reads KAGVTQTPRYLIKTRGQQVTLSCSPISGHRSVSWYQQTPGQGLQFLFEYFSETQRNKGNFPGRFSGRQFSNSRSEMNVSTLELGDSALYLCASSFIGQGDYGYTFGSGTRLTVV.

V is TRBV29-1 and J is TRBJ2-2; D is ambiguous. The CDR3 sequence is 12 residues long. From germline, CDR1 is SQVTM and CDR2 ANQGSEA. Trimming left V 3 bases short and J 5 bases short, with 7 bases between. The CDR3 DNA follows: TGCAGCGTTGACCAGGATACCGGGGAGCTGTTTTTT. Protein product: CSVDQDTGELFF.

The genes are TRBV27 and TRBJ1-6; tentatively, D is TRBD1 (5 bases). The germline gives CDR1 MNHEY, CDR2 SMNVEV (reference sequence). This CDR3 contains 13 residues. V lost 8 bases to trimming and J lost 7 bases, with 12 bases between them. The CDR3 protein is CASAGFQNSPLHF. In nucleotides, the CDR3 is TGTGCCAGCGCAGGGTTCCAGAATTCACCCCTCCACTTT.

J is TRBJ2-3 and V is TRBV29-1, with 7 bases identical to TRBD1. Germline trimming cut 5 bases from V and 3 bases from J; bases unmatched to any gene: 5. The CDR3 consists of 13 residues. The germline gives CDR1 SQVTM, CDR2 ANQGSEA. The CDR3 DNA is TGCAGCGTTATGACAGGGCGGACAGATACGCAGTATTTT. It yields the protein CSVMTGRTDTQYF.

This clone was counted a single time. The J gene is TRBJ2-7, the V gene TRBV10-3, with 7 positions matching TRBD1. The germline CDR1 and CDR2 sequences are ENHRY and SYGVKD. The V and J ends lost 2 bases and 4 bases, in that order; junction bases with no gene match: 5. The CDR3 covers 14 residues. For the CDR3, the DNA is TGTGCCATCAGTGAGGGTAGGGGGCCATACGAGCAGTACTTC. Its translation: CAISEGRGPYEQYF.

The rearrangement uses TRBV11-2 and TRBJ1-6, with a tentative D call TRBD1 (5 bases). Per the germline V gene, CDR1 is SGHAT and CDR2 is FQNNGV. V was cut by 4 bases and J by 9 bases, with 13 bases left in between. This CDR3 comprises 14 residues. CDR3 bases: TGTGCCAGCAGCTCGACAGCGTTAGGTTCACCCCTCCACTTT. Protein product: CASSSTALGSPLHF.

This chain connects TRBV6-5 to TRBJ1-6; D is undetermined. From germline, CDR1 is MNHEY and CDR2 SVGAGI. The CDR3 is made up of 15 amino acids. Trimming took 3 bases from V and 6 from J, leaving 12 bases between them. The CDR3 DNA reads TGTGCCAGCAGTTATGTTGTGACTTCTAATTCACCCCTCCACTTT. Protein product: CASSYVVTSNSPLHF.

The chain has TRBV6-1 and TRBJ2-1; 12 bases map to TRBD1. The germline gives CDR1 MNHNS, CDR2 SASEGT. V lost 1 base and J lost 0; bases outside the gene matches: 7. The CDR3 runs 19 residues. CDR3 residues: CASSEVGQGALSSYNEQFF. Written as DNA, the CDR3 is TGTGCCAGCAGTGAAGTGGGACAGGGGGCACTAAGCTCCTACAATGAGCAGTTCTTC.

V gene TRBV19 combines with J gene TRBJ1-1; D may be TRBD1 (5 bases). V lost 4 bases and J 7 bases, leaving 19 bases between the germline ends. This CDR3 is built from 15 residues. Germline V gene lookup returns CDR1 LNHDA and CDR2 SQIVND (reference sequence). The CDR3 DNA reads as TGTGCCAGTAGTACCTTTCAAAGACAGAGCAGTGAAGCTTTCTTT. Translated, it gives CASSTFQRQSSEAFF.

The chain combines TRBV7-8 with TRBJ2-7; weak D call: TRBD2 (6 bases). The germline V gene encodes CDR1 SGHVS and CDR2 FQNEAQ. With 0 bases removed from V and 3 bases from J, the gap between germline ends came to 9 bases. The CDR3 is 14 residues long. The DNA for the CDR3 is TGTGCCAGCAGCTTAGCGGGGGGACGCTACGAGCAGTACTTC. This gives the protein CASSLAGGRYEQYF.

In its sample, this clone was seen once. This chain uses TRBV7-8 with TRBJ1-6, with 7 positions matching TRBD1. The germline gives CDR1 SGHVS, CDR2 FQNEAQ. V lost 3 bases to trimming and J lost 8 bases; unmatched junction nucleotides: 7. CDR3 size: 15 residues. CDR3 nucleotide sequence: TGTGCCAGCAGCTTCCTACACAGGGGTGATTCACCCCTCCACTTT. Protein: CASSFLHRGDSPLHF. Full variable domain (outside the CDR3, taken from reference TRBV7-8 and TRBJ1-6): GAGVSQSPRYKVAKRGQDVALRCDPISGHVSLFWYQQALGQGPEFLTYFQNEAQLDKSGLPSDRFFAERPEGSVSTLKIQRTQQEDSAVYLCASSFLHRGDSPLHFGNGTRLTVT.

Concerning this clone: One junction end disagrees with the germline gene, perhaps due to a read error. The chain links TRBV4-2 to TRBJ2-2; the D gene is possibly TRBD2 (7 bases). Germline V gives CDR1 LGHNA, CDR2 YNFKEQ. The CDR3 contains 18 residues. In nucleotides, the CDR3 is TGTGCCCGCAGCCAAGAACCGGGGGGCGGGGGTTACACCGGGGAGCTGTTTTTT. Amino acids: CARSQEPGGGGYTGELFF.

The chain has TRBV5-1 and TRBJ1-1, with a possible D match to TRBD1 (5 bases). The germline V and J ends were trimmed by 4 bases and 1 base, with 14 bases remaining between them. The CDR3 runs to 15 residues. Looked up from germline, CDR1 is SGHRS and CDR2 is YFSETQ. In DNA, the CDR3 is TGCGCCAGCAGCCCATTGGTGGGGGGGAACACTGAAGCTTTCTTT. Residues: CASSPLVGGNTEAFF.

This clone was detected once. The chain links TRBV9 to TRBJ1-2, with 7 positions matching TRBD1. The junction had 10 bases not matched to a gene; V was cut back by 6 bases and J by 8 bases. Germline CDR1 SGDLS, CDR2 YYNGEE. The CDR3 runs to 13 residues. The CDR3 DNA reads as TGTGCCAGCAATAGGGACAGCCTTGGGGGCTACACCTTC. This gives the protein CASNRDSLGGYTF.

The chain recombines TRBV7-8 with TRBJ1-1, with no clear D. Trimming left V 6 bases short and J 3 bases short, with 8 bases between. This CDR3 is built from 12 residues. Germline values: CDR1 SGHVS, CDR2 FQNEAQ. For the CDR3, the DNA is TGTGCCAGCAGTCCGAGGGACACTGAAGCTTTCTTT. Translated, it gives CASSPRDTEAFF.

V and J are TRBV11-3 and TRBJ2-1; no clear D. V was trimmed by 5 bases and J by 7 bases, leaving 15 bases between them. The CDR3 consists of 14 residues. In germline, CDR1 is SGHNT, CDR2 YENEEA. The CDR3 coding sequence is TGTGCCAGCAGCCCGTCCGGCGGCTATAATGAGCAGTTCTTC. Its translation is CASSPSGGYNEQFF.

In this sample, this clone turned up once. The J gene is TRBJ1-5, the V gene TRBV4-2; D unclear. CDR1 and CDR2 from the germline V gene are LGHNA and YNFKEQ. CDR3 length: 16 amino acids. V was clipped by 0 bases and J by 0 bases, with 9 bases between them. CDR3 residues: CASSQDLTNSNQPQHF. The CDR3 region has the DNA TGTGCCAGCAGCCAAGATCTGACAAATAGCAATCAGCCCCAGCATTTT.

V is TRBV12-3 or TRBV12-4 and J is TRBJ2-5; D is uncertain. Trimming pared 3 bases from V and 3 bases from J, leaving 8 bases between. The CDR3 length is 13 residues. The DNA of the CDR3 is TGTGCCAGCAGTTTGGTCCAGAAAGAGACCCAGTACTTC. It is translated as CASSLVQKETQYF.

Notes on this clone: At one boundary the junction diverges from the germline segment, which might be a read error. The J gene is TRBJ1-2, the V gene TRBV2; 8 bases line up with TRBD1. The CDR3 has 12 amino acids. Looked up from germline, CDR1 is SNHLY and CDR2 is FYNNEI. CDR3 DNA sequence: TGTGCCAGCAGAGACAGGGGCCCCTCAAACGCCTTC. Translating it yields CASRDRGPSNAF.

The chain carries TRBV5-3 and TRBJ2-7; 10 positions agree with TRBD2. TRBV5-3 is labeled an ORF, and its function is uncertain. CDR3 size: 14 residues. With 4 bases clipped from V and 6 bases from J, the junction kept 7 bases outside the gene matches. The CDR3: CARSDTGTSAEQYF. CDR3 DNA sequence: TGTGCCAGAAGCGATACCGGGACTAGCGCCGAGCAGTACTTC.

The rearrangement links TRBV6-6 to TRBJ1-4, with D possibly being TRBD1 (6 bases). Germline V CDR1 and CDR2: MNHNY, SVGAGI (reference sequence). Trimming removed 5 bases at V and 9 bases at J, with 10 bases between. This CDR3 is 12 amino acids long. The CDR3 region is CASSLGQKKLFF. CDR3 DNA: TGTGCCAGCAGTCTTGGACAGAAAAAACTGTTTTTT.

The chain carries TRBV2 and TRBJ1-4; D remains ambiguous. The germline V and J ends were trimmed by 4 bases and 2 bases, with 11 bases remaining between them. The CDR3 sequence is 15 residues long. Germline V gives CDR1 SNHLY, CDR2 FYNNEI. The CDR3 is CASSVWSGTNEKLFF. DNA for the CDR3: TGTGCCAGCAGTGTTTGGAGCGGCACTAATGAAAAACTGTTTTTT.

In its sample, this clone was seen a few times. The chain links TRBV11-2 to TRBJ2-3; 10 positions match TRBD2. V shed 3 bases and J 0 bases; nucleotides not matched to a gene: 3. The germline V gene has CDR1 SGHAT and CDR2 FQNNGV. This CDR3 contains 16 residues. CDR3 in DNA: TGTGCCAGCAGCTTTATAGCGGGGGGTAGCACAGATACGCAGTATTTT. This translates into CASSFIAGGSTDTQYF.

The V call is TRBV24-1, the J call TRBJ2-1; 9 positions agree with TRBD2. The CDR3 is made up of 17 amino acids. V gave up 7 bases and J gave up 3 bases; unmatched junction bases: 12. CDR1 and CDR2 from the germline V gene are KGHDR and SFDVKD. CDR3 in amino acids: CATSDATSGPDYNEQFF. The DNA for the CDR3 is TGTGCCACCAGCGACGCGACTAGCGGCCCAGACTACAATGAGCAGTTCTTC.